Each of the 24 T cell receptor beta chains below was sequenced from the same sample in a study of T-cell memory formation after mild COVID-19. Each CDR3 protein is one row after TCRdb ran MiXCR on the 5' RACE reads. The sample consists of approximately 44,000 distinct CDR3 sequences, more than 7% of them appearing once. Source material: PBMCs or a T cell subset sorted from them (not recorded which). All receptors come from a man younger than 35 who had mild COVID-19 (a few samples of this study predate the infection). Cell type and time point are not known.

This clonotype was observed at least ten times. The V gene is TRBV12-3 or TRBV12-4, the J gene TRBJ2-5; a weak D match, TRBD1 (6 bases). Between the trimmed V and J ends, which lost 2 bases and 5 bases, there was a span of 9 bases. The length of the CDR3 is 13 residues. The CDR3 nucleotides are TGTGCCAGCAGTTTAACAGGGTACGAGACCCAGTACTTC. Translating gives CASSLTGYETQYF.

The DNA of the CDR3 is TGTGCCAGCAGCCCCAGCAAATACTACGAGCAGTACTTC. Translating gives CASSPSKYYEQYF. J is TRBJ2-7 and V is TRBV12-3 or TRBV12-4, with unresolved D. Trimming shortened V by 6 bases and J by 3 bases, and 12 bases separated the two germline ends. This CDR3 region has 13 residues.

This chain links TRBV7-9 with TRBJ2-1, with 14 bases aligning to TRBD2. The CDR3 totals 17 residues. CDR1 and CDR2 (germline): SEHNR, FQNEAQ (reference sequence). Germline trimming cut 5 bases from V and 8 bases from J; bases unmatched to any gene: 11. The CDR3 DNA follows: TGTGCCAGCAGCCACTCTATCGGGACTAGCGGGGGCCATGAGCAGTTCTTC. Translation gives CASSHSIGTSGGHEQFF.

The rearrangement joins TRBV6-1 to TRBJ2-1; TRBD1 aligns across 7 bases. The CDR3 length is 15 residues. Germline-derived CDR1 and CDR2 are MNHNS and SASEGT. J was trimmed by 7 bases and V by 6 bases; bases with no gene match: 12. The CDR3 protein is CASSSNQQGLNEQFF. Written as DNA, the CDR3 is TGTGCCAGCAGCTCAAACCAACAGGGGTTGAATGAGCAGTTCTTC.

This clonotype was seen only a few times. The chain employs TRBV5-1 and TRBJ1-6, with a weak D call TRBD1 (5 bases). V lost 2 bases to trimming and J lost 5 bases, with 5 bases between them. CDR3 length: 13 amino acids. Germline V CDR1 and CDR2: SGHRS, YFSETQ. The CDR3 spells CASSLQDNSPLHF. The CDR3 DNA is TGCGCCAGCAGCTTACAGGATAATTCACCCCTCCACTTT.

This clonotype was found a few times. The chain joins TRBV6-2 or TRBV6-3 to TRBJ2-2; D is undetermined. CDR1 is MNHEY and CDR2 is SVGEGT in the germline V gene. Trimming removed 5 bases from V and 9 bases from J, with 7 bases in between. The length of the CDR3 is 11 residues. The CDR3 loop is CASSHHRELFF. CDR3 nucleotides: TGTGCCAGCAGTCACCACCGGGAGCTGTTTTTT.

The V call is TRBV12-3 or TRBV12-4, the J call TRBJ1-5; D is unresolved. Trimming took 2 bases from V and 6 from J, leaving 8 bases between them. This CDR3 has 13 residues. The DNA of the CDR3 is TGTGCCAGCAGTTTATCAGAGTCTCAGCCCCAGCATTTT. Translated: CASSLSESQPQHF.

This clonotype was detected only once. This sequence joins TRBV12-3 or TRBV12-4 and TRBJ2-2; D not certain. V was cut by 6 bases and J by 5 bases, with 16 bases left in between. There are 15 residues in the CDR3. The CDR3 loop is CASRFSFARTGELFF. The CDR3 nucleotides read TGTGCCAGCAGATTTAGTTTTGCTAGGACCGGGGAGCTGTTTTTT.

This clonotype has only a few counts. The chain links TRBV7-2 to TRBJ1-5, with a weak D call TRBD1 (6 bases). Trimming took off 1 base at V and 6 bases at J, with 13 bases between the two ends. CDR1 is SGHTA, CDR2 FQGNSA, per germline. The CDR3 extends over 15 amino acids. The CDR3 nucleotides read TGTGCCAGCAGCTTAGTTGGGGGCAGGGGTCAGCCCCAGCATTTT. Translated: CASSLVGGRGQPQHF.

This clonotype was found a few times. V gene TRBV6-2 or TRBV6-3 combines with J gene TRBJ2-3, with unresolved D. This CDR3 comprises 12 residues. Germline assignment: CDR1 MNHEY and CDR2 SVGEGT. The V end was cut by 6 bases, the J end by 4 bases, with 8 bases between. The CDR3 loop reads CASSDLADTQYF. The DNA for the CDR3 is TGTGCCAGCAGCGACTTGGCAGATACGCAGTATTTT.

The table lists this clonotype with many counts. The rearrangement links TRBV7-9 to TRBJ2-3, with no clear D. The CDR3 is 11 amino acids. Trimming stripped 5 bases from V and 5 bases from J, with 5 bases between. Germline CDR1 and CDR2: SEHNR and FQNEAQ (reference sequence). As DNA, the CDR3 is TGTGCCAGCAGCGCAGAAGATACGCAGTATTTT. Its translation: CASSAEDTQYF.

The chain links TRBV28 to TRBJ2-7, with D perhaps assigned TRBD1 or TRBD2 (5 bases each). Germline V gene data show CDR1 as MDHEN and CDR2 as SYDVKM. The CDR3 runs 15 residues. V shed 4 bases and J shed 6 bases, with 19 bases lying between them. The CDR3 coding sequence is TGTGCCAGCAGTTGGCGAGGGGTAACCTCCCGCGAGCAGTACGTC. The encoded protein is CASSWRGVTSREQYV.

This clonotype was seen many times. The chain carries TRBV2 and TRBJ2-1; D may be TRBD1 (6 bases). Deletions cut 4 bases from V and 1 base from J, with 8 bases between. The CDR3 length is 14 residues. Germline V gene data show CDR1 as SNHLY and CDR2 as FYNNEI. The CDR3 spells CASSVRGSYNEQFF. CDR3 sequence (DNA): TGTGCCAGCAGTGTCAGGGGATCCTACAATGAGCAGTTCTTC.

This clonotype occurred many times. The gene calls are TRBV10-3 and TRBJ2-3; perhaps TRBD1 as D (6 bases). Germline V gene data show CDR1 as ENHRY and CDR2 as SYGVKD. There are 13 residues in the CDR3. Between the trimmed V and J ends, which lost 10 bases and 4 bases, there was a span of 15 bases. The CDR3 nucleotides read TGTGCCACTGCACAGGGTATGGCAGATACGCAGTATTTT. Residues: CATAQGMADTQYF.

The table lists this clonotype with many counts. The chain recombines TRBV20-1 with TRBJ2-1; D could derive from TRBD1 or TRBD2 (5 bases each). The V gene's germline CDR1 is DFQATT and CDR2 SNEGSKA (reference sequence). The CDR3 has 15 residues. V lost 6 bases, J lost 2 bases, and 17 bases lay in between. The CDR3 coding sequence is TGCAGTGCACTTCCCGGGACGCTTACCTACAATGAGCAGTTCTTC. Translated, it gives CSALPGTLTYNEQFF.

This clonotype has only a few counts. The chain couples TRBV7-2 to TRBJ2-5; TRBD1 agrees at 9 bases. The J segment lost 0 bases and the V segment lost 8 bases, leaving 1 base of the junction unmatched. From germline, CDR1 is SGHTA and CDR2 FQGNSA. This CDR3 is built from 13 residues. The CDR3 DNA reads TGTGCCAGCGGACAGGGGAACCAAGAGACCCAGTACTTC. Protein product: CASGQGNQETQYF.

Ten or more counts support this clonotype. The rearrangement joins TRBV5-1 to TRBJ1-6; D unclear. Trimming pared 4 bases from V and 10 bases from J, leaving 12 bases between. Germline CDR1 is SGHRS and CDR2 is YFSETQ. This CDR3 is 13 amino acids long. The CDR3 here is CASSLDLGSPLHF. CDR3 in DNA: TGCGCCAGCAGCCTCGACTTGGGGTCACCCCTCCACTTT. Complete variable domain (other parts from reference TRBV5-1 and TRBJ1-6): KAGVTQTPRYLIKTRGQQVTLSCSPISGHRSVSWYQQTPGQGLQFLFEYFSETQRNKGNFPGRFSGRQFSNSRSEMNVSTLELGDSALYLCASSLDLGSPLHFGNGTRLTVT.

This clonotype came up many times. The chain couples TRBV6-6 to TRBJ1-2; TRBD1 might be the D (5 bases). Trimming took 6 bases from V and 4 from J, leaving 9 bases between them. Germline V gives CDR1 MNHNY, CDR2 SVGAGI (reference sequence). The CDR3 length is 12 residues. The CDR3 nucleotides are TGTGCCAGCAGCGGGGGGATCTATGGCTACACCTTC. Translating gives CASSGGIYGYTF.

This clonotype was detected a few times. J is TRBJ1-1 and V is TRBV12-3 or TRBV12-4; D not certain. The V and J ends lost 4 bases and 7 bases respectively, with 7 bases between them. The CDR3 covers 11 residues. DNA for the CDR3: TGTGCCAGCAGTTACGTTGGTGAAGCTTTCTTT. This translates into CASSYVGEAFF.

This clonotype was counted between two and nine times. The chain links TRBV7-2 to TRBJ2-3, with D perhaps given as TRBD1 or TRBD2 (6 bases each). Between the trimmed V and J ends, which lost 1 base and 7 bases, there was a span of 18 bases. Germline V gene lookup returns CDR1 SGHTA and CDR2 FQGNSA. This CDR3 is built from 16 residues. The CDR3 is CASSLEGGPRVYTQYF. CDR3 in DNA: TGTGCCAGCAGCTTAGAGGGGGGACCCCGAGTATATACGCAGTATTTT.

A few counts support this clonotype. The chain recombines TRBV7-2 with TRBJ2-7, with D perhaps given as TRBD1 or TRBD2 (6 bases each). Trimming took 5 bases from V and 7 from J, leaving 15 bases between them. The length of the CDR3 is 13 residues. CDR1 SGHTA and CDR2 FQGNSA come from the germline V gene. CDR3 sequence reads: CASSQQGLQEQYF. In nucleotides, the CDR3 is TGTGCCAGCAGCCAACAGGGACTTCAAGAGCAGTACTTC.

The chain recombines TRBV7-2 with TRBJ1-1, with TRBD1 matching 8 bases. CDR3 length: 17 amino acids. CDR1 is SGHTA, CDR2 FQGNSA, per germline. J lost 0 bases, V lost 6 bases, and 12 bases had no gene match. The CDR3 spells CASRGDRGNLLNTEAFF. DNA for the CDR3: TGTGCCAGCAGGGGAGACAGGGGCAATTTACTGAACACTGAAGCTTTCTTT.

The chain is built from TRBV4-2 and TRBJ1-6; D perhaps matches TRBD1 (6 bases). V dropped 1 base and J dropped 7 bases, with 14 bases sitting between them. The germline V gene encodes CDR1 LGHNA and CDR2 YNFKEQ. The CDR3 loop spans 16 amino acids. CDR3 coding DNA: TGTGCCAGCAGCCAAGGGCTGGGGGGGCTAAATTCACCCCTCCACTTT. Translating it yields CASSQGLGGLNSPLHF.

About this clonotype itself: Its ends do not fully match the called genes, so a read error is possible. The chain couples TRBV15 to TRBJ1-1; no clear D gene. The CDR3 spans 13 residues. Germline lookup yields CDR1 LNHNV and CDR2 YYDKDF (reference sequence). CDR3 sequence reads: CATSLGRNPEAFF. CDR3 nucleotide sequence: TGTGCCACCAGCCTTGGGCGGAACCCTGAAGCTTTCTTT. The full variable domain, with the rest looked up from reference TRBV15 and TRBJ1-1, is DAMVIQNPRYQVTQFGKPVTLSCSQTLNHNVMYWYQQKSSQAPKLLFHYYDKDFNNEADTPDNFQSRRPNTSFCFLDIRSPGLGDTAMYLCATSLGRNPEAFFGQGTRLTVV.